The clone carrying this TCR beta chain was seen just once. The source of the sample is a study of blood T cell repertoires in COVID-19. Study-level information: Samples representing acute and convalescent COVID-19 were sourced from the United States, Italy and Spain.

Germline CDR1 SNHLY, CDR2 FYNNEI. The V gene lost 4 bases and the J gene lost 5 bases, with 17 bases spanning the gap. The CDR3 has 15 residues. Study processing details: Cell counts per sample came from amplifying reference gene primers. Repertoires were generated with immunoSEQ multiplex PCR, while TCRdb's copy carries only in-frame clones and drops some. V and J calls and clone size come straight from that table; D and trimming were deduced from the DNA. The sample contains roughly 400,000 clones, approximately 92% of which appear only once. The gene calls are TRBV2 and TRBJ2-5; D is perhaps TRBD1 (6 bases). The sequenced material came from PBMCs or T cells enriched from blood (not recorded which). The sequence was obtained from a man aged 30 to 39 who had recovered from COVID-19. CDR3 DNA: TGTGCCAGCAGTGGGTCAGTCAGGGGCTTGGAGACCCAGTACTTC. Amino acids: CASSGSVRGLETQYF.